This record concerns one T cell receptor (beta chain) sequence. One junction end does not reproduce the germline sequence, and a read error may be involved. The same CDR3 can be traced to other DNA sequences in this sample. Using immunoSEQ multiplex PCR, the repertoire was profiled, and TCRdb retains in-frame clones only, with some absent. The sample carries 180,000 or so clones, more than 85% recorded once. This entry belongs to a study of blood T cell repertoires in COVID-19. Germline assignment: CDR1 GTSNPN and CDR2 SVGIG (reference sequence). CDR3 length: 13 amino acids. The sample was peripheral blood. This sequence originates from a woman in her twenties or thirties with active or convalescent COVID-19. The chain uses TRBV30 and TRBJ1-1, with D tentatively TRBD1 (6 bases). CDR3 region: CAWSWTANTEAFF. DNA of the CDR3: TGTGCCTGGAGTTGGACAGCGAACACTGAGGCTTTCTTT.